This T cell receptor (beta chain) stems from a study of Ad26.COV2.S vaccination and SARS-CoV-2 variants. Notes on the study in general: Substantial breadth was reported for post-vaccination spike-specific CD8+ and CD4+ T cells. Recipients of vaccine and of placebo showed similar breadth of their non-spike TCR repertoires. Among vaccine recipients, spike-specific TCR breadth exceeded that of placebo recipients.

Notes on this clone: Its antigen is unidentified.

Method: immunoSEQ multiplex PCR; TCRdb's copy keeps in-frame clones and lacks some. The sample has more than 150,000 clones; roughly nine tenths are singletons. The TCR originated in a human donor who had recovered from COVID-19. Sequenced material: peripheral blood, taken after recovery from COVID-19.

The CDR3 coding sequence is TGTGCCAGCAGTTCCTGGGTAGATCAAGAGACCCAGTACTTC. Translating gives CASSSWVDQETQYF. V usage is TRBV6-5 and J usage is TRBJ2-5, with D uncertain. The CDR3 covers 14 residues. Germline V lookup: CDR1 MNHEY, CDR2 SVGAGI. V was shortened by 4 bases and J by 2 bases, with 11 bases between the two germline ends.